This T cell receptor (beta chain) was sequenced during a study of T cell repertoires in cytomegalovirus infection. With regard to this clonotype: It may be a read error: a sequence one base away is much more abundant.

Trimming cost V 5 bases and J 3 bases, with 23 bases left between them. The CDR3 sequence is 17 residues long. Germline assignment: CDR1 MDHEN and CDR2 SYDVKM. From the reads, TCRdb called clonotypes with MiXCR, one entry per CDR3 protein. The sample has 500,000 or so distinct CDR3 sequences, 16% seen once. This TCR derives from a human donor in good health (CMV status not recorded). Some clones in this sample may be carry-over from other donors' samples. V gene TRBV28 combines with J gene TRBJ2-7; D is ambiguous. The sequenced material came from CD8+ T cells from PBMCs. The CDR3 spells CASSQPPCLLTFYEQYF. As DNA, the CDR3 is TGTGCCAGCAGTCAACCCCCGTGCCTCCTTACTTTCTACGAGCAGTACTTC.